The 4 T cell receptor beta chains in this list originate from one sample, sequenced in a study of metastatic and nonmetastatic thyroid tumors. TCRdb reprocessed the PCR reads via MiXCR. Here the sample spans fewer than 40,000 clones, around 15% being singletons. No treatment had been given to any patient before thyroid surgery. The source material was blood. These receptors were collected from a female donor with papillary thyroid cancer or a benign thyroid nodule (not recorded which). Some clones in this sample may be carry-over from other donors' samples.

This clone was detected ten times or more. This sample includes further DNA sequences coding for the same CDR3. V and J are TRBV20-1 and TRBJ2-7, with D possibly called TRBD1 or TRBD2 (5 bases each). CDR1 and CDR2 (germline): DFQATT, SNEGSKA (reference sequence). V was shortened by 6 bases and J by 7 bases, with 19 bases between the two germline ends. This CDR3 region has 13 residues. In nucleotides, the CDR3 is TGCAGTGCAAGACCTGGGACCCGGCAAGAGCAGTACTTC. Translation gives CSARPGTRQEQYF.

Many counts were recorded for this clone. This sequence joins TRBV19 and TRBJ1-5; the D gene is possibly TRBD1 (6 bases). CDR3 size: 15 residues. Trimming shortened V by 10 bases and J by 0 bases, and 16 bases separated the two germline ends. Germline CDR1 is LNHDA and CDR2 is SQIVND (reference sequence). The CDR3 region has the DNA TGTGCCACCAGCGGGTGGACAGATAGCAATCAGCCCCAGCATTTT. It codes for CATSGWTDSNQPQHF.

This clone has ten or more counts. This chain links TRBV11-1 with TRBJ2-1; the D call may be TRBD1 or TRBD2 (6 bases each). The V end was cut by 4 bases, the J end by 1 base, with 14 bases between. Per the germline V gene, CDR1 is SGHAT and CDR2 is FQDESV (reference sequence). CDR3 length: 16 amino acids. CDR3 nucleotides: TGTGCCAGCAGCTCGAAGGGGGGTCGGTCCTACAATGAGCAGTTCTTC. Encoded protein: CASSSKGGRSYNEQFF.

The table lists this clone with many counts. The V gene is TRBV28, the J gene TRBJ2-2; tentatively, D is TRBD1 (5 bases). V was clipped by 6 bases and J by 4 bases, with 15 bases between them. Germline loops: CDR1 MDHEN, CDR2 SYDVKM. The CDR3 has 15 residues. CDR3 in amino acids: CASSKTDRFTGELFF. As DNA, the CDR3 is TGTGCCAGCAGCAAAACCGACAGATTCACCGGGGAGCTGTTTTTT.